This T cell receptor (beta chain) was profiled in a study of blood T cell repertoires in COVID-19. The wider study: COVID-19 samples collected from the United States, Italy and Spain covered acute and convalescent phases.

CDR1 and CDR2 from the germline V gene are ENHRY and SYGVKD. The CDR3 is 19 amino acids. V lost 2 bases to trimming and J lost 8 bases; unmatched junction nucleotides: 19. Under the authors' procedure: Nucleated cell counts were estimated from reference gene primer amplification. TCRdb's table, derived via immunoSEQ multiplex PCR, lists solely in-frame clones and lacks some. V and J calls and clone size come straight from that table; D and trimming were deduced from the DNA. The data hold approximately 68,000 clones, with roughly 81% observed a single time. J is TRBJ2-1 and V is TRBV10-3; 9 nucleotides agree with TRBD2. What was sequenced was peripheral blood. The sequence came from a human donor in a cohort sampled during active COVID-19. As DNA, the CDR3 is TGTGCCATCAGTGAGGAATTAGGTGGTACGGCGGGAGGGTTCGATGAGCAGTTCTTC. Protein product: CAISEELGGTAGGFDEQFF.